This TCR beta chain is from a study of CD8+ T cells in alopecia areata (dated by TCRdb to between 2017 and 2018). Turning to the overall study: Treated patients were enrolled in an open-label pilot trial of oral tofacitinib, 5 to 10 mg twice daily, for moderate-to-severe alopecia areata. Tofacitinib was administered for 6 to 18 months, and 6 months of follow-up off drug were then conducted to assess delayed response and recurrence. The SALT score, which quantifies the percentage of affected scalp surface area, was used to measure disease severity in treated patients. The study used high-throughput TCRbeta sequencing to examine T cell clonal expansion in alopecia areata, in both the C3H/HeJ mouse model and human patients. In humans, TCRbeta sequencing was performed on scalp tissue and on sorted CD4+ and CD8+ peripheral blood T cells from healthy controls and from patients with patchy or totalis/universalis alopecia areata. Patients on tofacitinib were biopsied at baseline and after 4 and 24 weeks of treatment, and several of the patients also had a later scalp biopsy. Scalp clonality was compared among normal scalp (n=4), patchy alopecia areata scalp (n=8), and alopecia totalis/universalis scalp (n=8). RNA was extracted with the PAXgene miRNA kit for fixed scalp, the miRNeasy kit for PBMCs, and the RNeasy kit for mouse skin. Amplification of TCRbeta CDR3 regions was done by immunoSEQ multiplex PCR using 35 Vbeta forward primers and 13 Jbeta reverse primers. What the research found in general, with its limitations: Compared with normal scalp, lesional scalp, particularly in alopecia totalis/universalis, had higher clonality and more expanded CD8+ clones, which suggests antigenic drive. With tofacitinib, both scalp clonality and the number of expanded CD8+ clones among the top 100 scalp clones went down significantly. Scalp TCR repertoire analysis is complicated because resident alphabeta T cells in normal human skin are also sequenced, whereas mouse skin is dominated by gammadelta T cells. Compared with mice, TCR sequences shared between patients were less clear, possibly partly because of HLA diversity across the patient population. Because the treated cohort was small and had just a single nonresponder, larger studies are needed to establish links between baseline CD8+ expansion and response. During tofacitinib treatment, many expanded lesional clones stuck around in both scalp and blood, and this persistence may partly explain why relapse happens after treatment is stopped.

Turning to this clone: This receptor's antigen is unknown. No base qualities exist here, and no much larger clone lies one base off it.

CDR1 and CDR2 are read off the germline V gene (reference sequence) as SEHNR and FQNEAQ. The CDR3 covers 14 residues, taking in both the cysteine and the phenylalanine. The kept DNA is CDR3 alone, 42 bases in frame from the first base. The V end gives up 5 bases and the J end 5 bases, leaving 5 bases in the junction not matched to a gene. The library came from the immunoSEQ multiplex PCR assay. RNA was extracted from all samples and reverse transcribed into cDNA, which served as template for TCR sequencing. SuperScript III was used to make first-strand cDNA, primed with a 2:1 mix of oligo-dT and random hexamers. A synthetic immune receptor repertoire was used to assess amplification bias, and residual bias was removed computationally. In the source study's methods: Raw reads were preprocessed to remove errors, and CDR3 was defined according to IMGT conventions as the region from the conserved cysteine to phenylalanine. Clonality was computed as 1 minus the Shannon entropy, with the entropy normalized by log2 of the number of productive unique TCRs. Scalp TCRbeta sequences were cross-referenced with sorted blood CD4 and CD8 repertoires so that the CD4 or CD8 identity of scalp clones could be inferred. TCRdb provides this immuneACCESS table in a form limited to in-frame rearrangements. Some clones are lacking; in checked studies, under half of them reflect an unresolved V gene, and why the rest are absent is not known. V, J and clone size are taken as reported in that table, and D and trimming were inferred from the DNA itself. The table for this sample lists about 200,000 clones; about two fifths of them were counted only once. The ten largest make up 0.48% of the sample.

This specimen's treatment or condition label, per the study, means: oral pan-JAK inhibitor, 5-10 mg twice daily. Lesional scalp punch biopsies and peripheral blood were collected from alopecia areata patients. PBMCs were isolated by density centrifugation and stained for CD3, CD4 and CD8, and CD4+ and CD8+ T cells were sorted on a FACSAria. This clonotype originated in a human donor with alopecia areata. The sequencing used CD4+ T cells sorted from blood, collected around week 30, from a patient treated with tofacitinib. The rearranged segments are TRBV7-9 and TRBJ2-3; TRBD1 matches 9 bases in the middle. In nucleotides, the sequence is TGTGCCAGCAGCCGGGACAGGGAGCGAGATACGCAGTATTTT. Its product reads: CASSRDRERDTQYF.